One sample yielded the 20 T cell receptor beta chains listed below, sequenced in a study of cytomegalovirus exposure and HLA in healthy donors. In the PCR, 60 Vbeta and 13 Jbeta primers were used. Clones were sequenced by immunoSEQ multiplex PCR, and TCRdb holds only the in-frame ones, with some missing. The sample shows 150,000 to 200,000 clones, approximately 80% of them seen only once. Sequenced material: PBMCs. Receptors were obtained from a woman aged 50 to 60 in good health and CMV-seronegative.

V usage is TRBV20-1 and J usage is TRBJ2-5, with D maybe TRBD2 (5 bases). Germline loops: CDR1 DFQATT, CDR2 SNEGSKA (reference sequence). The CDR3 consists of 11 residues. Trimming removed 5 bases from V and 5 bases from J, with 9 bases in between. The CDR3 protein is CSAGRGETQYF. CDR3 in DNA: TGCAGTGCTGGGCGCGGGGAGACCCAGTACTTC.

The V call is TRBV6-6, the J call TRBJ1-1; no clear D. Between the trimmed V and J ends, which lost 2 bases and 3 bases, there was a span of 10 bases. Germline V gene data show CDR1 as MNHNY and CDR2 as SVGAGI (reference sequence). The CDR3 is made up of 14 amino acids. The CDR3 sequence: CASSYAGGDTEAFF. The CDR3, as DNA: TGTGCCAGCAGTTACGCCGGCGGTGACACTGAAGCTTTCTTT.

In this sample, this clone turned up a few times. The CDR3 spells CAISAQGSNQPQHF. The CDR3 DNA sequence: TGTGCCATCAGTGCACAGGGGTCCAATCAGCCCCAGCATTTT. The gene calls are TRBV10-3 and TRBJ1-5, with 7 bases aligning to TRBD1. Losses at the gene ends were 4 bases for V and 3 bases for J; bases not matched to a gene: 3. In germline, CDR1 is ENHRY, CDR2 SYGVKD. The CDR3 extends over 14 amino acids.

This clone was seen more than once but under ten times. The rearrangement joins TRBV7-9 to TRBJ2-7; D call uncertain. Deletions cut 10 bases from V and 0 bases from J, with 13 bases between. The CDR3 has 13 residues. Germline V gene sequence: CDR1 SEHNR, CDR2 FQNEAQ (reference sequence). The CDR3 DNA reads as TGTGCCATCCAGCCACCGGGCTCCTACGAGCAGTACTTC. Protein: CAIQPPGSYEQYF.

About this clone: A junction end diverges from the germline sequence, so it may reflect a read error. The gene calls are TRBV11-3 and TRBJ2-7; possibly TRBD1 for D (6 bases). The CDR3 totals 14 residues. Germline lookup yields CDR1 SGHNT and CDR2 YENEEA. The CDR3 DNA sequence: TGTGCCAGCAGCTTTAGAAGGACAGCTGGGGCCTCGAACTTC. This sequence encodes CASSFRRTAGASNF.

The rearrangement uses TRBV15 and TRBJ2-5; D perhaps matches TRBD2 (7 bases). The CDR3 contains 15 residues. Germline values: CDR1 LNHNV, CDR2 YYDKDF (reference sequence). With 0 bases removed from V and 5 bases from J, the gap between germline ends came to 13 bases. In nucleotides, the CDR3 is TGTGCCACCAGCAGAGATGGCGGGGGCTGGGAGACCCAGTACTTC. Protein: CATSRDGGGWETQYF.

J is TRBJ2-1 and V is TRBV7-6; 10 bases are a match to TRBD2. The junction had 3 bases not matched to a gene; V was cut back by 0 bases and J by 4 bases. The CDR3 contains 16 residues. Germline CDR1 is SGHVS and CDR2 is FNYEAQ. The CDR3 sequence: CASSLAVAGGYNEQFF. DNA of the CDR3: TGTGCCAGCAGCTTAGCGGTAGCGGGAGGATACAATGAGCAGTTCTTC.

This rearrangement joins TRBV7-6 to TRBJ2-5; TRBD2 matches at 9 bases. With the DNA end fitting TRBJ2-7 better, the J assignment may be wrong. Germline V gene data show CDR1 as SGHVS and CDR2 as FNYEAQ. This CDR3 region has 15 residues. In DNA, the CDR3 is TGTGCCAGCAGCCTAACGGGACTAGCTGCCTACGAGCAGTACTTC. It codes for CASSLTGLAAYEQYF.

This chain joins TRBV14 and TRBJ1-2; no clear D. Germline CDR1 and CDR2: SGHDN and FVKESK. The ends were cut back, 1 base at V and 2 bases at J, with 8 bases in the middle. The CDR3 runs 14 residues. CDR3 nucleotide sequence: TGTGCCAGCAGCCAAGGAGGCCTGAACTATGGCTACACCTTC. Protein: CASSQGGLNYGYTF.

The chain's CDR3 is CAWSSLLSTEAFF. CDR3 nucleotides: TGTGCCTGGAGTTCTTTATTGTCCACTGAAGCTTTCTTT. The rearrangement joins TRBV30 to TRBJ1-1, with no clear D. Between the trimmed V and J ends, which lost 2 bases and 4 bases, there was a span of 11 bases. The CDR3 is 13 residues long. Germline V lookup: CDR1 GTSNPN, CDR2 SVGIG (reference sequence).

The chain is built from TRBV6-1 and TRBJ2-7; possibly TRBD2 for D (5 bases). V lost 4 bases to trimming and J lost 5 bases, with 9 bases between them. Looked up from germline, CDR1 is MNHNS and CDR2 is SASEGT. This CDR3 has 12 residues. CDR3 bases: TGTGCCAGCAGTGCTCGGGGTGACGAGCAGTACTTC. Protein product: CASSARGDEQYF.

The chain employs TRBV7-3 and TRBJ2-6, with TRBD1 identical over 10 bases. The CDR3 is 22 amino acids. The ends lost 4 bases at V and 3 bases at J; junction bases unmatched: 21. Germline CDR1 reads SGHTA; CDR2 reads FQGTGA. The CDR3 sequence: CASSSHDRQGAPGFGGANVLTF. Written as DNA, the CDR3 is TGTGCCAGCAGCTCACATGATCGACAGGGGGCCCCTGGGTTCGGTGGGGCCAACGTCCTGACTTTC.

The chain uses TRBV29-1 and TRBJ1-3; maybe TRBD1 (6 bases). V dropped 2 bases and J dropped 5 bases, with 10 bases sitting between them. Germline assignment: CDR1 SQVTM and CDR2 ANQGSEA. This CDR3 has 13 residues. CDR3 protein: CSVEMGARNTIYF. CDR3 DNA sequence: TGCAGCGTTGAAATGGGGGCTAGAAACACCATATATTTT.

Only a few counts were recorded for this clone. This sequence joins TRBV5-1 and TRBJ1-6; the D is unclear. Germline CDR1 and CDR2: SGHRS and YFSETQ. Trimming stripped 3 bases from V and 7 bases from J, with 17 bases between. This CDR3 has 16 amino acids. DNA for the CDR3: TGCGCCAGCAGCTCCCTGGGAACAGCGGGGAATTCACCCCTCCACTTT. Its translation is CASSSLGTAGNSPLHF.

The rearrangement links TRBV15 to TRBJ1-4; TRBD1 is a possible D gene (6 bases). Trimming shortened V by 0 bases and J by 6 bases, and 11 bases separated the two germline ends. Germline V gene data show CDR1 as LNHNV and CDR2 as YYDKDF (reference sequence). This CDR3 is 15 amino acids long. CDR3 DNA: TGTGCCACCAGCAGAGACAGGGGATGGGATGAAAAACTGTTTTTT. Amino acid sequence: CATSRDRGWDEKLFF. Combining the CDR3 with reference TRBV15 and TRBJ1-4 gives the whole variable domain DAMVIQNPRYQVTQFGKPVTLSCSQTLNHNVMYWYQQKSSQAPKLLFHYYDKDFNNEADTPDNFQSRRPNTSFCFLDIRSPGLGDTAMYLCATSRDRGWDEKLFFGSGTQLSVL.

This chain joins TRBV2 and TRBJ1-1, with TRBD1 identical over 10 bases. This CDR3 is built from 15 residues. Germline CDR1 is SNHLY and CDR2 is FYNNEI. Trimming removed 5 bases from V and 2 bases from J; junction bases left unmatched: 5. The CDR3 nucleotides read TGTGCCAGCAGTTCGACAGGGGGCGTTAACACTGAAGCTTTCTTT. It is translated as CASSSTGGVNTEAFF.

The chain employs TRBV5-4 and TRBJ1-1; 11 nucleotides align to TRBD1. The germline CDR1 and CDR2 sequences are SGHNT and YYREEE (reference sequence). Unmatched junction bases numbered 6, after V lost 5 bases and J lost 0 bases. The length of the CDR3 is 16 residues. The chain's CDR3 is CASRGQGAGMNTEAFF. The CDR3 region has the DNA TGTGCCAGCAGAGGACAGGGGGCGGGGATGAACACTGAAGCTTTCTTT.

The J gene is TRBJ2-5, the V gene TRBV9; TRBD2 aligns across 7 bases. The CDR3 spans 15 residues. Unmatched junction bases numbered 7, after V lost 0 bases and J lost 5 bases. Germline-derived CDR1 and CDR2 are SGDLS and YYNGEE. The CDR3 region has the DNA TGTGCCAGCAGCGTAGCTACAATGGGGGGGGAGACCCAGTACTTC. Translated: CASSVATMGGETQYF.

This clone was seen a handful of times. The rearrangement uses TRBV7-9 and TRBJ1-4; unclear D gene. Germline loops: CDR1 SEHNR, CDR2 FQNEAQ (reference sequence). V shed 5 bases and J shed 4 bases, with 14 bases lying between them. CDR3 length: 15 residues. The CDR3 here is CASSATWRGNEKLFF. The CDR3 DNA reads TGTGCCAGCAGCGCCACTTGGCGGGGTAATGAAAAACTGTTTTTT.

Comment on this clone: The junction shows a germline mismatch at one end, possibly a read error. This chain connects TRBV7-7 to TRBJ2-5; the match to TRBD2 covers 9 bases. The germline V gene encodes CDR1 SSHAT and CDR2 FNYEAQ (reference sequence). The CDR3 consists of 14 residues. CDR3 sequence reads: CASSGGGGSETQYF. CDR3 nucleotide sequence: TGTGCTAGCAGTGGCGGGGGGGGCTCGGAGACCCAGTACTTC.